These 15 T cell receptor beta chains came from one sample sequenced in a study of T-cell memory formation after mild COVID-19. TCRdb passed the 5' RACE reads through MiXCR, listing each CDR3 protein once. The table records fewer than 450,000 distinct CDR3 sequences, around 24% of them present only once. Sequencing was carried out using PBMCs or a T cell subset sorted from them (not recorded which). The receptors here all came from an adult woman who had mild COVID-19 (a few samples of this study predate the infection). Cell type and time point are not known.

Only a few counts were recorded for this clonotype. V and J are TRBV6-2 or TRBV6-3 and TRBJ2-2, with D possibly matching TRBD1 (6 bases). Trimming pared 7 bases from V and 6 bases from J, leaving 9 bases between. CDR3 length equals 12 residues. Germline assignment: CDR1 MNHEY and CDR2 SVGEGT. CDR3 amino acids: CASTQGPGELFF. CDR3 bases: TGTGCCAGCACCCAGGGGCCCGGGGAGCTGTTTTTT.

The V gene is TRBV5-6, the J gene TRBJ2-3, with D tentatively TRBD2 (5 bases). This CDR3 region has 13 residues. V shed 3 bases and J shed 4 bases, with 9 bases lying between them. Looked up from germline, CDR1 is SGHDT and CDR2 is YYEEEE. The CDR3 DNA sequence: TGTGCCAGCAGCTCCCCGGGGTCAGATACGCAGTATTTT. Translated, it gives CASSSPGSDTQYF.

The rearrangement joins TRBV20-1 to TRBJ1-5, with D tentatively TRBD1 (5 bases). Germline V gene lookup returns CDR1 DFQATT and CDR2 SNEGSKA (reference sequence). The CDR3 consists of 15 residues. The ends were cut back, 1 base at V and 5 bases at J, with 15 bases in the middle. The DNA of the CDR3 is TGCAGTGCTAGAGCATCGGGGCGGCGGGATCAGCCCCAGCATTTT. As protein: CSARASGRRDQPQHF.

The chain carries TRBV4-1 and TRBJ1-1, with 9 bases aligning to TRBD1. CDR3 length equals 16 residues. The V gene end was trimmed by 1 base and the J gene end by 5 bases; junction bases not matched to a gene: 8. CDR1 MGHRA and CDR2 YSYEKL come from the germline V gene. The CDR3 coding sequence is TGCGCCAGCAGCCAAGTTCAAACAGGGGGCTGGACTGAAGCTTTCTTT. It encodes CASSQVQTGGWTEAFF.

The rearrangement joins TRBV20-1 to TRBJ2-7; unclear D gene. Germline assignment: CDR1 DFQATT and CDR2 SNEGSKA (reference sequence). V lost 0 bases and J 6 bases, leaving 12 bases between the germline ends. The CDR3 is 13 residues long. The CDR3 DNA reads TGCAGTGCTAGAGACCAGTCTAGGCTCGAGCAGTACTTC. Residues: CSARDQSRLEQYF.

A few counts support this clonotype. This sequence joins TRBV4-2 and TRBJ2-1, with 7 bases identical to TRBD2. Germline lookup yields CDR1 LGHNA and CDR2 YNFKEQ. Trimming at V came to 4 bases and at J to 7 bases, leaving 16 bases not matched to a gene. There are 17 residues in the CDR3. CDR3: CASSLLEVGGGKNEQFF. Written as DNA, the CDR3 is TGTGCCAGCAGCCTATTAGAGGTGGGCGGGGGAAAAAATGAGCAGTTCTTC.

The chain links TRBV25-1 to TRBJ2-5; 7 positions match TRBD2. Germline V gene sequence: CDR1 MGHDK, CDR2 SYGVNS. This CDR3 spans 14 amino acids. V lost 6 bases, J lost 7 bases, and 11 bases stayed unmatched. CDR3 sequence: CASRGGLEFGTQYF. The CDR3 coding sequence is TGTGCCAGCAGGGGAGGGTTGGAGTTCGGGACCCAGTACTTC.

The rearrangement joins TRBV7-2 to TRBJ2-7; tentative D call: TRBD1 (6 bases). The V end was cut by 5 bases, the J end by 3 bases, with 20 bases between. This CDR3 is built from 16 residues. Germline loops: CDR1 SGHTA, CDR2 FQGNSA. CDR3 sequence (DNA): TGTGCCAGCAGCCCCGGGCGTGGACAGATCCTCTACGAGCAGTACTTC. It yields the protein CASSPGRGQILYEQYF.

The V and J genes are TRBV12-3 or TRBV12-4 and TRBJ2-1; D not certain. V dropped 3 bases and J dropped 12 bases, with 15 bases sitting between them. The CDR3 consists of 13 residues. The CDR3 DNA sequence: TGTGCCAGCAGTTTGAGTTTCAACGGTGGGCAGTTCTTC. This gives the protein CASSLSFNGGQFF.

This clonotype showed up just a few times. This sequence joins TRBV10-3 and TRBJ2-7, with D uncertain. In germline, CDR1 is ENHRY, CDR2 SYGVKD. The V end was cut by 0 bases, the J end by 6 bases, with 9 bases between. The length of the CDR3 is 13 residues. In nucleotides, the CDR3 is TGTGCCATCAGTGAGTCGGGTCGGGCCGAGCAGTACTTC. Translated, it gives CAISESGRAEQYF.

This clonotype was found a few times. The chain employs TRBV20-1 and TRBJ1-1; the D is unclear. Germline V gene sequence: CDR1 DFQATT, CDR2 SNEGSKA (reference sequence). Trimming cost V 5 bases and J 4 bases, with 17 bases left between them. The CDR3 has 14 residues. CDR3 amino acids: CSAGKEGLGTEAFF. DNA for the CDR3: TGCAGTGCTGGTAAAGAGGGTTTGGGCACTGAAGCTTTCTTT.

The chain carries TRBV30 and TRBJ1-6; D not certain. The CDR3 totals 14 residues. V lost 1 base, J lost 0 bases, and 4 bases lay in between. Germline CDR1 is GTSNPN and CDR2 is SVGIG (reference sequence). CDR3 sequence (DNA): TGTGCCTGGAGTGCCAGCTCCTATAATTCACCCCTCCACTTT. Translation: CAWSASSYNSPLHF.

The chain couples TRBV7-6 to TRBJ1-4; D is unresolved. In germline, CDR1 is SGHVS, CDR2 FNYEAQ. The CDR3 contains 14 residues. V lost 2 bases and J lost 3, with 7 bases in between. CDR3 loop: CASSLRVANEKLFF. The CDR3 bases are TGTGCCAGCAGCTTAAGGGTTGCTAATGAAAAACTGTTTTTT.

The genes are TRBV18 and TRBJ1-1, with D perhaps matching TRBD1 (5 bases). The CDR3 covers 15 residues. Trimming shortened V by 1 base and J by 5 bases, and 14 bases separated the two germline ends. Germline V gene data show CDR1 as KGHSH and CDR2 as LQKENI. The CDR3: CASSPHTGPRTEAFF. The CDR3 bases are TGTGCCAGCTCACCACATACGGGACCGAGGACTGAAGCTTTCTTT.

This clonotype showed up just a few times. V gene TRBV9 combines with J gene TRBJ2-1, with 8 nucleotides matching TRBD1. The germline gives CDR1 SGDLS, CDR2 YYNGEE. Losses at the gene ends were 1 base for V and 2 bases for J; bases not matched to a gene: 5. The CDR3 is 16 residues long. The CDR3 spells CASSVSQGGTYNEQFF. DNA for the CDR3: TGTGCCAGCAGCGTATCACAGGGGGGAACCTACAATGAGCAGTTCTTC.